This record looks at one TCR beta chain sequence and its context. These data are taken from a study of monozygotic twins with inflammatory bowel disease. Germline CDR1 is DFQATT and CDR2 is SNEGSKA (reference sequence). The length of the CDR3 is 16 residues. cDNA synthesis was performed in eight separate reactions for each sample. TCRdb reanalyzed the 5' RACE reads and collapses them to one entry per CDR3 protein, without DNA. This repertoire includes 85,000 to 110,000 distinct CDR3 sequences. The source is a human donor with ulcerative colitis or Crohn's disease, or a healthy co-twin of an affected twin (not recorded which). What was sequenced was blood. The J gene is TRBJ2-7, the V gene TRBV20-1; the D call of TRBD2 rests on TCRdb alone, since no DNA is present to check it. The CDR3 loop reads CSATLGGGGLSYEQYF.